The T cell receptor beta chain described here comes from a study of regulatory T cells in long-lasting Graves disease. Sample time point: newly diagnosed GD, antithyroid drugs for less than 3 months. RNA extracted from PBMCs served as the sequencing template. An endocrinology department in Xi'an, China, recruited the patients. According to the study, TCR beta libraries were built with iRepertoire HTBI primers and CDR3-region Arm-PCR. TCRdb ran MiXCR on the multiplex PCR reads and lists one entry per CDR3 protein. The table lists about 620,000 distinct CDR3 sequences, around 15% of them singletons. This clonotype was found a few times. Germline V gives CDR1 SQVTM, CDR2 ANQGSEA. The CDR3 consists of 14 residues. V dropped 2 bases and J dropped 6; count of bases not matched to a gene: 6. The sample was also reused in another study, on T cells in Graves' hyperthyroidism and ophthalmopathy.

This sequence was found in a woman younger than 45 with Graves disease. Specimen: peripheral blood mononuclear cells (PBMCs), collected at new diagnosis, from a patient treated with antithyroid drugs. The rearrangement uses TRBV29-1 and TRBJ2-1, with 8 nucleotides matching TRBD2. The CDR3 here is CSVEPGLVFNEQFF. Written as DNA, the CDR3 is TGCAGCGTTGAACCGGGACTAGTTTTCAATGAGCAGTTCTTC.